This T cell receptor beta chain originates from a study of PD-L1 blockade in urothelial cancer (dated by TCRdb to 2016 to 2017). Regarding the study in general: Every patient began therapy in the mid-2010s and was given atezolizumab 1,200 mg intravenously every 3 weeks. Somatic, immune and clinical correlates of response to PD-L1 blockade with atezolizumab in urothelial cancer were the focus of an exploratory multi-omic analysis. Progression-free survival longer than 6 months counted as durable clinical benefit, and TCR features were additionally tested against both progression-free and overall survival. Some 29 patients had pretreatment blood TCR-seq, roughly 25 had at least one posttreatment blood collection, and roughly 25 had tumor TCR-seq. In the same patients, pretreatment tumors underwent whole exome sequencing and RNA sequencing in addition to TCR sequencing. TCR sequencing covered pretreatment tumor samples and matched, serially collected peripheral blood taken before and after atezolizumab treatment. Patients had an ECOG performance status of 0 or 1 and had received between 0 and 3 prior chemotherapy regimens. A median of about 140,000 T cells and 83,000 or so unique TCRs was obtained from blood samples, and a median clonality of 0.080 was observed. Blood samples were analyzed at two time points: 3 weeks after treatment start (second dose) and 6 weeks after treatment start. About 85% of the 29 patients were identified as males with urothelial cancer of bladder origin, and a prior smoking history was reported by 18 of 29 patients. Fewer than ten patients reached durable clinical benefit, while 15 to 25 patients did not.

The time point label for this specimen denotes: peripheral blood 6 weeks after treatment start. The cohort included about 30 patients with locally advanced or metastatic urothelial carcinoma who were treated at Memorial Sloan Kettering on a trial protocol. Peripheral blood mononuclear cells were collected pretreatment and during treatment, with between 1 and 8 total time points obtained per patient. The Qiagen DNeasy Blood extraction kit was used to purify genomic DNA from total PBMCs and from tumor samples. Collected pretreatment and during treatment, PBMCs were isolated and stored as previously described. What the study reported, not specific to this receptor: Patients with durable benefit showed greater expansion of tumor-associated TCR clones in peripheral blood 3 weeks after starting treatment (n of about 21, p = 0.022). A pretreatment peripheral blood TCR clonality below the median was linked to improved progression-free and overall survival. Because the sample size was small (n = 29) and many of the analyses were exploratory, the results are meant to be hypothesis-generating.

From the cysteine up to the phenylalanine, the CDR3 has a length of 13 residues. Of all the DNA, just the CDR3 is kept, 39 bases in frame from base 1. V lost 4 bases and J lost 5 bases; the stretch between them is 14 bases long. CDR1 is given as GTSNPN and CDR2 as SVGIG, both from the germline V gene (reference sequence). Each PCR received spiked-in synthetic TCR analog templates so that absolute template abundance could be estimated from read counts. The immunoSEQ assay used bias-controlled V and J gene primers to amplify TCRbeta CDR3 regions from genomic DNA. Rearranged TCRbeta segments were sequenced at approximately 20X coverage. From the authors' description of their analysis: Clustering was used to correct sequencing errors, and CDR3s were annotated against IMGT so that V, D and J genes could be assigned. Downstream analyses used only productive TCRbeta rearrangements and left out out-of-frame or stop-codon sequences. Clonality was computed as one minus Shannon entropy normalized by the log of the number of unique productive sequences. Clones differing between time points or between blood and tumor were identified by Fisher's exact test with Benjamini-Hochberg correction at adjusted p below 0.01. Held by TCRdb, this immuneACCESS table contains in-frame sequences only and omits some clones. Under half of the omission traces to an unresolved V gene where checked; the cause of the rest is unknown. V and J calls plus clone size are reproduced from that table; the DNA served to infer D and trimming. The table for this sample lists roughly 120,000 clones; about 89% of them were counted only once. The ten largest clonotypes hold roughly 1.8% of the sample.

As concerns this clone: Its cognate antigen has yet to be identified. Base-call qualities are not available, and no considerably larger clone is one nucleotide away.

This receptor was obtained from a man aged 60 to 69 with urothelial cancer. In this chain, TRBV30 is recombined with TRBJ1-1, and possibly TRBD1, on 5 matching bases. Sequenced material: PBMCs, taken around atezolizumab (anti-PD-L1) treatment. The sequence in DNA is TGTGCCTGGACAAGGGGTTTAATTACTGAAGCTTTCTTT. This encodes CAWTRGLITEAFF.